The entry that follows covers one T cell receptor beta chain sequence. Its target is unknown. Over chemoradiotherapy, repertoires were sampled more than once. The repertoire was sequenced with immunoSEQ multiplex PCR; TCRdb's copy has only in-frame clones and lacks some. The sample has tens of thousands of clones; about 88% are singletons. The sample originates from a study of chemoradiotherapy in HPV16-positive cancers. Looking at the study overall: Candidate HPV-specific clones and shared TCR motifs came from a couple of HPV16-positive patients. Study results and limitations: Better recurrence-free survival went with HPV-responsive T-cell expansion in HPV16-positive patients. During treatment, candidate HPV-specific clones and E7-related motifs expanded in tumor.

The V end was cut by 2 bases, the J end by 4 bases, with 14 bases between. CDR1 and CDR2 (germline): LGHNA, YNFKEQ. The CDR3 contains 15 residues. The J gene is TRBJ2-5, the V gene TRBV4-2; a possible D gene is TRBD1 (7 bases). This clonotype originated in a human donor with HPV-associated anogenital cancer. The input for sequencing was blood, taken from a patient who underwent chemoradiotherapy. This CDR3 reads CASSQRRQGGETQYF. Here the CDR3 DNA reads TGTGCCAGCAGCCAAAGGAGACAGGGAGGAGAGACCCAGTACTTC.